The 5 T cell receptor beta chains reported below all come from one sample, sequenced in a study of molecular identifiers for immune sequencing clone quantification. MiXCR, run by TCRdb on the PCR reads, gives a single entry per CDR3 protein. Of over 550,000 distinct CDR3 sequences listed, 25% are singletons. The sequenced material came from naive CD8+ T cells from blood, with Jurkat cell RNA spiked in. The subset denotes: FACS-sorted CD8+CD4-CCR7+CD45RA+ naive T cells. The receptors derive from a human donor in good health. Some libraries in this study had Jurkat cell RNA spiked in.

The CDR3 sequence: CASSLVRGGLHEQYF. CDR3 DNA: TGTGCCAGCAGCTTAGTGCGGGGGGGCCTCCACGAGCAGTACTTC. The chain has TRBV13 and TRBJ2-7, with 9 bases fitting TRBD2. CDR3 length equals 15 residues. The germline V gene has CDR1 PRHDT and CDR2 FYEKMQ (reference sequence). The trim removed 1 base at V and 5 bases at J, leaving 6 bases unmatched.

The J gene is TRBJ2-1, the V gene TRBV11-2, with 8 bases that match TRBD1. Germline V gives CDR1 SGHAT, CDR2 FQNNGV. Trimming took 5 bases from V and 5 from J; bases not matched to a gene: 14. The CDR3 has 17 residues. CDR3 nucleotides: TGTGCCAGCAGCCTGGACAGGGTCTTAGTTTGGGACAATGAGCAGTTCTTC. Translation: CASSLDRVLVWDNEQFF.

In this sample, this clonotype turned up many times. The V gene is TRBV7-9, the J gene TRBJ1-4, with 10 bases aligning to TRBD1. The length of the CDR3 is 15 residues. V shed 5 bases and J 6 bases; nucleotides not matched to a gene: 6. The germline V gene has CDR1 SEHNR and CDR2 FQNEAQ (reference sequence). The CDR3 loop reads CASSIRQGAYEKLFF. CDR3 nucleotide sequence: TGTGCCAGCAGCATACGACAGGGGGCCTATGAAAAACTGTTTTTT.

For this clonotype: Given a much more abundant clone one base away, this may be a read error. V and J are TRBV6-1 and TRBJ2-7; no clear D. This CDR3 is built from 13 residues. The V end lost 4 bases, the J end lost 4 bases, and 11 bases lay between the germline ends. The germline CDR1 and CDR2 sequences are MNHNS and SASEGT. The CDR3 DNA reads as TGTGCCAGCAGTGCGACATCGGAGTACGAGCAGTACTTC. Its protein product is CASSATSEYEQYF.

This clonotype was seen a handful of times. The CDR3 is CASSTPGAGPYEQYF. CDR3 DNA: TGTGCCAGTAGTACCCCTGGGGCGGGTCCCTACGAGCAGTACTTC. V and J are TRBV19 and TRBJ2-7, with D perhaps given as TRBD1 or TRBD2 (5 bases each). The ends were cut back, 4 bases at V and 2 bases at J, with 15 bases in the middle. The CDR3 totals 15 residues. CDR1 and CDR2 from the germline V gene are LNHDA and SQIVND (reference sequence).